This TCR beta chain was observed in a study of cytomegalovirus exposure and HLA in healthy donors. Study-level results: Many donors shared some public TCRs, even though most TCR sequences were rare. What a later analysis showed was that several of the most significant clusters appeared linked to common viral pathogens. A later analysis linked a missense DCLRE1C variant to TCR beta V- and J-gene trimming.

Comment on this clone: Its antigen is not identified.

The PCR employed 60 Vbeta primers together with 13 Jbeta primers. Assay used: immunoSEQ multiplex PCR; TCRdb lists only in-frame clones, some missing. The sample consists of about 130,000 clones, 74% of them appearing once. Source material: PBMCs. The receptor was derived from a man aged 35-49 years in good health and CMV-seropositive.

CDR3 in amino acids: CASSLSDQPQHF. The CDR3 DNA follows: TGTGCCAGCAGCTTATCGGATCAGCCCCAGCATTTT. This sequence joins TRBV11-2 and TRBJ1-5; D uncertain. Germline lookup yields CDR1 SGHAT and CDR2 FQNNGV. The CDR3 has 12 amino acids. Trimming removed 2 bases from V and 5 bases from J, with 4 bases in between.